A single sample gave rise to the 8 T cell receptor beta chains below, sequenced in a study of shared clonotypes between healthy human individuals (dated by TCRdb to 2020 to 2022). Receptor amplification or capture employed the immunoSEQ multiplex PCR assay. The source is immuneACCESS, and TCRdb retained only in-frame sequences with V and J called. Part of the clones is not carried over; for the studies checked, unresolved V genes explain less than half of this, and the remainder is unexplained. This sample gives more than 2 million clones in total; 85% to 95% of them show up just once. Jointly, the top ten make up 0.9% to 1.3% of the sample. CD8 naive samples were CD45RO-negative cells positively selected for CCR7, giving a CD45RA+CCR7+ population that excluded TemRA cells. Sequences were obtained from naive CD8+ T cells sorted from blood. The sample's cell subset or site label is to be understood as: CD45RA+CCR7+. These receptor sequences come from a man aged 18 to 30 in good health.

This clone was seen once. The chain is built from TRBV7-6 and TRBJ1-3; perhaps TRBD1 as D (6 bases). This CDR3 region has 16 residues. Trimming pared 4 bases from V and 0 bases from J, leaving 13 bases between. The germline V gene has CDR1 SGHVS and CDR2 FNYEAQ. CDR3 coding DNA: TGTGCCAGCAGCTGGGACACTGCCTCCTCTGGAAACACCATATATTTT. Translating it yields CASSWDTASSGNTIYF.

The CDR3 here is CASSRSGATNEKLFF. The DNA of the CDR3 is TGCGCCAGCAGCCGTTCGGGGGCAACTAATGAAAAACTGTTTTTT. V is TRBV4-1 and J is TRBJ1-4; tentatively, D is TRBD1 (5 bases). V dropped 4 bases and J dropped 0 bases, with 9 bases sitting between them. From germline, CDR1 is MGHRA and CDR2 YSYEKL. This CDR3 spans 15 amino acids.

This clone was observed once. CDR3 coding DNA: TGTGCCAGCAGTGACTTAGTGGCAGGAGGAGATAGGAGCACAGATACGCAGTATTTT. Translating gives CASSDLVAGGDRSTDTQYF. The chain carries TRBV2 and TRBJ2-3; the D gene is possibly TRBD2 (5 bases). With 3 bases removed from V and 0 bases from J, the gap between germline ends came to 22 bases. CDR1 is SNHLY, CDR2 FYNNEI, per germline. The CDR3 has 19 amino acids.

About this clone itself: One end of the junction fails to match germline, which may point to a read error. This chain links TRBV5-8 with TRBJ2-1; D gene unclear. Germline V CDR1 and CDR2: SGHTS, YDEGEE. The CDR3 consists of 15 residues. The CDR3 region is CASSLAPVLHNEQFF. CDR3 DNA sequence: TGTGCCAGCAGCTTGGCACCAGTACTCCACAACGAGCAGTTCTTC.

The chain carries TRBV4-3 and TRBJ2-2, with D hard to call. Trimming shortened V by 0 bases and J by 1 base, and 9 bases separated the two germline ends. The CDR3 is made up of 16 amino acids. Per the germline V gene, CDR1 is LGHNA and CDR2 is YSLEER. In DNA form, the CDR3 reads TGCGCCAGCAGCCAAGATTGGCTGGAGAACACCGGGGAGCTGTTTTTT. It codes for CASSQDWLENTGELFF.

This rearrangement joins TRBV27 to TRBJ2-1; tentative D call: TRBD2 (5 bases). The germline V gene has CDR1 MNHEY and CDR2 SMNVEV (reference sequence). V was trimmed by 1 base and J by 0 bases, leaving 10 bases between them. The CDR3 loop spans 16 amino acids. The CDR3 reads CASSLWTGSSYNEQFF. The CDR3 nucleotides read TGTGCCAGCAGTTTATGGACGGGGAGCTCCTACAATGAGCAGTTCTTC.

The V call is TRBV5-6, the J call TRBJ2-1, with TRBD1 matching over 8 bases. The CDR3 is made up of 15 amino acids. The J segment lost 5 bases and the V segment lost 0 bases, leaving 4 bases of the junction unmatched. Per the germline V gene, CDR1 is SGHDT and CDR2 is YYEEEE. CDR3 sequence reads: CASSLDGTGDNEQFF. The DNA for the CDR3 is TGTGCCAGCAGCTTGGACGGGACAGGAGACAATGAGCAGTTCTTC. The variable domain in full, completed from reference TRBV5-6 and TRBJ2-1, reads DAGVTQSPTHLIKTRGQQVTLRCSPKSGHDTVSWYQQALGQGPQFIFQYYEEEERQRGNFPDRFSGHQFPNYSSELNVNALLLGDSALYLCASSLDGTGDNEQFFGPGTRLTVL.

CDR3 residues: CASSLAGGLAGEYQETQYF. The CDR3 DNA sequence: TGTGCCAGCAGCTTAGCGGGCGGACTAGCGGGAGAGTACCAAGAGACCCAGTACTTC. V gene TRBV11-2 combines with J gene TRBJ2-5; TRBD2 agrees at 13 bases. The CDR3 is 19 amino acids. V trimming: 1 base; J trimming: 0 bases; junction bases outside the gene matches: 8. Looked up from germline, CDR1 is SGHAT and CDR2 is FQNNGV.